These 25 T cell receptor beta chains originate from one sample sequenced in a study of blood T cell repertoires in COVID-19. The protocol was immunoSEQ multiplex PCR, while the TCRdb copy is restricted to in-frame clones and leaves out a portion. The sample includes over 250,000 clones, roughly 91% of them seen just once. The source material was PBMCs or T cells enriched from blood (not recorded which). These receptors originate from a man in his forties who had recovered from COVID-19.

The chain has TRBV21-1 and TRBJ1-6. TRBV21-1 is a pseudogene segment. The CDR3 length is 16 residues. The CDR3 DNA follows: TGTGCCAGCCAGCCGAGTAAGGGCTCTGGGAGTTCACCCCTCCACTTT. This encodes CASQPSKGSGSSPLHF.

The rearrangement links TRBV7-3 to TRBJ2-2; D not resolved. With 5 bases removed from V and 4 bases from J, the gap between germline ends came to 11 bases. Germline V gene lookup returns CDR1 SGHTA and CDR2 FQGTGA. CDR3 length: 14 residues. The CDR3 DNA reads TGTGCCAGCAGCCGGTCACCCGGCACCGGGGAGCTGTTTTTT. This translates into CASSRSPGTGELFF.

The V and J genes are TRBV19 and TRBJ1-2; perhaps TRBD1 as D (5 bases). The CDR3 has 14 residues. Per the germline V gene, CDR1 is LNHDA and CDR2 is SQIVND (reference sequence). V lost 4 bases, J lost 2 bases, and 11 bases lay in between. CDR3 nucleotide sequence: TGTGCCAGTAGTACCCGGGGGGGAAACTATGGCTACACCTTC. Translated, it gives CASSTRGGNYGYTF.

The rearrangement joins TRBV28 to TRBJ2-7; TRBD1 matches at 10 bases. The CDR3 runs 15 residues. Unmatched junction bases numbered 5, after V lost 6 bases and J lost 0 bases. The germline V gene has CDR1 MDHEN and CDR2 SYDVKM. CDR3 sequence: CASSSGQGSSYEQYF. As DNA, the CDR3 is TGTGCCAGCAGCTCGGGACAGGGGAGCTCCTACGAGCAGTACTTC. Full variable domain (missing parts from reference TRBV28 and TRBJ2-7): DVKVTQSSRYLVKRTGEKVFLECVQDMDHENMFWYRQDPGLGLRLIYFSYDVKMKEKGDIPEGYSVSREKKERFSLILESASTNQTSMYLCASSSGQGSSYEQYFGPGTRLTVT.

This clone was seen once. CDR3 in DNA: TGCAGCACCGAAAGGGGGCGCGTAGCTTTCTTT. This codes for CSTERGRVAFF. This chain links TRBV29-1 with TRBJ1-1; 7 positions agree with TRBD1. Germline V gene data show CDR1 as SQVTM and CDR2 as ANQGSEA. The CDR3 is 11 residues long. After removal of 8 bases from V and 10 bases from J, the junction contained 10 bases not matched to a gene.

V is TRBV28 and J is TRBJ1-5; D gene ambiguous. V was shortened by 2 bases and J by 4 bases, with 21 bases between the two germline ends. Per the germline V gene, CDR1 is MDHEN and CDR2 is SYDVKM. The CDR3 has 18 residues. CDR3 amino acids: CASSLDPAGRALNQPQHF. Here the CDR3 DNA reads TGTGCCAGCAGTTTAGATCCTGCGGGGAGGGCGCTAAATCAGCCCCAGCATTTT.

This rearrangement joins TRBV3-1 (or the pseudogene TRBV3-2) to TRBJ2-3, with D possibly matching TRBD2 (6 bases). CDR1 and CDR2 from the germline V gene are LGHDT and YNNKEL (reference sequence). Trimming removed 0 bases at V and 4 bases at J, with 20 bases between. This CDR3 is built from 18 residues. Here the CDR3 reads CASSQDKEGPFSSDTQYF. The CDR3 DNA follows: TGTGCCAGCAGCCAAGATAAGGAGGGCCCCTTTTCATCAGATACGCAGTATTTT.

The rearrangement links TRBV10-1 to TRBJ2-2, with 7 positions matching TRBD2. The CDR3 is made up of 14 amino acids. After removal of 2 bases from V and 6 bases from J, the junction contained 3 bases not matched to a gene. CDR1 WNHNN and CDR2 SYGVQD come from the germline V gene (reference sequence). The CDR3 DNA reads TGCGCCAGCAGTGAGGGGCTAGCGGCCGGGGAGCTGTTTTTT. Amino acids: CASSEGLAAGELFF.

This chain joins TRBV27 and TRBJ2-1; 8 bases are a match to TRBD2. Germline assignment: CDR1 MNHEY and CDR2 SMNVEV (reference sequence). The length of the CDR3 is 15 residues. V was pared by 5 bases and J by 0 bases, with 3 bases of the junction left unmatched. The DNA for the CDR3 is TGTGCCAGCAGTCCGCTAGCGGGCTCCTACAATGAGCAGTTCTTC. This sequence encodes CASSPLAGSYNEQFF.

The CDR3 DNA reads as TGCGCCAGCAATCCAGCGGGAGGGCCGGGTGAGCAGTTCTTC. Translation gives CASNPAGGPGEQFF. This rearrangement joins TRBV5-1 to TRBJ2-1; 10 bases are shared with TRBD2. This CDR3 is 14 amino acids long. Trimming at V came to 6 bases and at J to 9 bases, leaving 9 bases not matched to a gene. Germline-derived CDR1 and CDR2 are SGHRS and YFSETQ.

The chain recombines TRBV28 with TRBJ2-7, with 15 bases that match TRBD2. Germline assignment: CDR1 MDHEN and CDR2 SYDVKM. CDR3 size: 15 residues. J was trimmed by 4 bases and V by 4 bases; bases with no gene match: 2. The DNA for the CDR3 is TGTGCCAGCAGTTGGACTAGCGGGAGGGGATACGAGCAGTACTTC. Its protein is CASSWTSGRGYEQYF.

V and J are TRBV10-3 and TRBJ1-1; 10 bases are a match to TRBD1. CDR1 and CDR2 from the germline V gene are ENHRY and SYGVKD. The J segment lost 8 bases and the V segment lost 6 bases, leaving 9 bases of the junction unmatched. The CDR3 sequence is 14 residues long. CDR3 bases: TGTGCCATCAGCCTTAGTCCGGACAGGGGGGAAGCTTTCTTT. Translating it yields CAISLSPDRGEAFF.

The chain has TRBV9 and TRBJ2-3; TRBD1 is a possible D gene (6 bases). The V gene's germline CDR1 is SGDLS and CDR2 YYNGEE. The CDR3 contains 15 residues. The V and J ends lost 5 bases and 3 bases respectively, with 16 bases between them. In DNA, the CDR3 is TGTGCCAGCAGGCGCCGACAGGATGGAACAGATACGCAGTATTTT. Amino acid sequence: CASRRRQDGTDTQYF.

V usage is TRBV7-3 and J usage is TRBJ1-1; possibly TRBD1 for D (6 bases). This CDR3 is 14 amino acids long. Germline CDR1 and CDR2: SGHTA and FQGTGA. V was clipped by 3 bases and J by 1 base, with 9 bases between them. The CDR3 reads CASSLYRENTEAFF. The CDR3 DNA reads as TGTGCCAGCAGCTTGTACAGGGAGAACACTGAAGCTTTCTTT. Full variable domain (missing parts from reference TRBV7-3 and TRBJ1-1): GAGVSQTPSNKVTEKGKYVELRCDPISGHTALYWYRQSLGQGPEFLIYFQGTGAADDSGLPNDRFFAVRPEGSVSTLKIQRTERGDSAVYLCASSLYRENTEAFFGQGTRLTVV.

This chain joins TRBV27 and TRBJ1-6, with D perhaps matching TRBD1 (5 bases). Trimming removed 5 bases at V and 7 bases at J, with 12 bases between. Germline CDR1 and CDR2: MNHEY and SMNVEV (reference sequence). The CDR3 length is 14 residues. The CDR3 loop reads CASSGGDANSPLHF. CDR3 bases: TGTGCCAGCAGTGGGGGGGACGCGAATTCACCCCTCCACTTT.

The chain employs TRBV5-5 and TRBJ2-2, with D tentatively TRBD1 (5 bases). V lost 2 bases, J lost 4 bases, and 9 bases lay in between. CDR3 length: 14 amino acids. Germline loops: CDR1 SGHKS, CDR2 YYEKEE (reference sequence). Written as DNA, the CDR3 is TGTGCCAGCAGCTTATACAGGATCACCGGGGAGCTGTTTTTT. Amino acid sequence: CASSLYRITGELFF.

The gene calls are TRBV6-5 and TRBJ2-1, with D perhaps matching TRBD2 (6 bases). Deletions cut 5 bases from V and 4 bases from J, with 15 bases between. Germline V gene sequence: CDR1 MNHEY, CDR2 SVGAGI. The CDR3 covers 15 residues. The CDR3 region has the DNA TGTGCCAGCAGTAGGGACGTCGGACTATACAATGAGCAGTTCTTC. Its protein is CASSRDVGLYNEQFF.

This chain uses TRBV14 with TRBJ1-4; no reliable D call. The germline CDR1 and CDR2 sequences are SGHDN and FVKESK. V shed 3 bases and J shed 12 bases, with 14 bases lying between them. The CDR3 is 13 residues long. CDR3 sequence: CASSHGMTSELFF. The CDR3 region has the DNA TGTGCCAGCAGCCACGGGATGACCTCCGAACTGTTTTTT.

CDR3 region: CSVAKPRTGNTEAFF. CDR3 nucleotides: TGCAGCGTTGCTAAGCCGAGGACAGGGAACACTGAAGCTTTCTTT. The chain combines TRBV29-1 with TRBJ1-1; 7 bases map to TRBD1. Germline-derived CDR1 and CDR2 are SQVTM and ANQGSEA. The CDR3 sequence is 15 residues long. V was clipped by 4 bases and J by 1 base; unmatched bases: 9.

This chain uses TRBV6-4 with TRBJ2-1, with TRBD2 matching 10 bases. Germline-derived CDR1 and CDR2 are MRHNA and SNTAGT. Trimming at V came to 3 bases and at J to 15 bases, leaving 11 bases not matched to a gene. The CDR3 has 14 residues. The CDR3: CASSERTSGVVRFF. CDR3 coding DNA: TGTGCCAGCAGTGAGCGTACTAGCGGGGTAGTACGGTTCTTC.

This rearrangement joins TRBV24-1 to TRBJ1-5; 12 bases align to TRBD1. The CDR3 spans 16 residues. The ends lost 4 bases at V and 3 bases at J; junction bases unmatched: 3. From germline, CDR1 is KGHDR and CDR2 SFDVKD. The CDR3 nucleotides are TGTGCCACCAGTGACCCGGGACAGGGGGCCAATCAGCCCCAGCATTTT. Amino acids: CATSDPGQGANQPQHF.

This clone was found a few times. The CDR3 reads CASSDPRGYANTGELFF. The CDR3 coding sequence is TGTGCCAGCTCTGATCCACGGGGATACGCGAACACCGGGGAGCTGTTTTTT. The V and J genes are TRBV18 and TRBJ2-2, with D possibly matching TRBD2 (5 bases). From germline, CDR1 is KGHSH and CDR2 LQKENI. V lost 6 bases, J lost 0 bases, and 17 bases lay in between. This CDR3 is 17 amino acids long. The full variable domain, in which reference TRBV18 and TRBJ2-2 provide the parts outside the CDR3, is NAGVMQNPRHLVRRRGQEARLRCSPMKGHSHVYWYRQLPEEGLKFMVYLQKENIIDESGMPKERFSAEFPKEGPSILRIQQVVRGDSAAYFCASSDPRGYANTGELFFGEGSRLTVL.

The chain has TRBV13 and TRBJ1-1, with TRBD1 as a possible D gene (6 bases). The CDR3 runs to 15 residues. Deletions cut 5 bases from V and 6 bases from J, with 19 bases between. CDR1 and CDR2 from the germline V gene are PRHDT and FYEKMQ (reference sequence). DNA for the CDR3: TGTGCCAGCAGCCATCGGGGGGCGGGGGGGGCTGAAGCTTTCTTT. Translation gives CASSHRGAGGAEAFF.

The V gene is TRBV27, the J gene TRBJ2-2; TRBD1 aligns across 7 bases. With V trimmed by 7 bases and J by 0 bases, 8 bases remained unmatched. Germline-derived CDR1 and CDR2 are MNHEY and SMNVEV (reference sequence). The CDR3 sequence is 16 residues long. As DNA, the CDR3 is TGTGCCAGCAAGCTACTGCAGGGGGCGAACACCGGGGAGCTGTTTTTT. Its translation: CASKLLQGANTGELFF.

This rearrangement joins TRBV7-3 to TRBJ2-7, with D tentatively TRBD1 (5 bases). V shed 0 bases and J shed 3 bases, with 12 bases lying between them. This CDR3 comprises 15 residues. From germline, CDR1 is SGHTA and CDR2 FQGTGA. The CDR3 DNA sequence: TGTGCCAGCAGCTTAACGTCTGTCAGGGACTACGAGCAGTACTTC. Its translation is CASSLTSVRDYEQYF.